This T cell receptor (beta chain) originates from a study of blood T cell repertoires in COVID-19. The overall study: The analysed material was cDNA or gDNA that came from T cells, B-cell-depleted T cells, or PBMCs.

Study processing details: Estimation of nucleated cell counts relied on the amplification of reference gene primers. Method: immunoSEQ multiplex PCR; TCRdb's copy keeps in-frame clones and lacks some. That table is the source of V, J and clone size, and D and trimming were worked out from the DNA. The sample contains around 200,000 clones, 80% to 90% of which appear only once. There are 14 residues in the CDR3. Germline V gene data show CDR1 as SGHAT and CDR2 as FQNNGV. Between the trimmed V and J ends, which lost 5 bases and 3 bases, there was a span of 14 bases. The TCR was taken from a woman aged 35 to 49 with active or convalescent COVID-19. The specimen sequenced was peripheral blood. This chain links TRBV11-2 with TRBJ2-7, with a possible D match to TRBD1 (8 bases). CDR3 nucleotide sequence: TGTGCCAGCAGCACGGACAGGGACTACTACGAGCAGTACTTC. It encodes CASSTDRDYYEQYF.